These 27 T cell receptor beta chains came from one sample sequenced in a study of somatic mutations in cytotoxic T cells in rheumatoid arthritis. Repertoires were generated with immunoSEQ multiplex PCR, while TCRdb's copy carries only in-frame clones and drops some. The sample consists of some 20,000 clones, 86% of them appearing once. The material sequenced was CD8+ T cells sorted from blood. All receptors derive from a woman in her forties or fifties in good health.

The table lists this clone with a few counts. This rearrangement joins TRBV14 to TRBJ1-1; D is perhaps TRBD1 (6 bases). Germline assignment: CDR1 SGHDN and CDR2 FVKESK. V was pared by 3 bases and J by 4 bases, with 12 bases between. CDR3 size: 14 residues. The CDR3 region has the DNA TGTGCCAGCAGCCATACGGGGGCCGTCACTGAAGCTTTCTTT. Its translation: CASSHTGAVTEAFF. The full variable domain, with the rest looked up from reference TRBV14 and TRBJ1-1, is EAGVTQFPSHSVIEKGQTVTLRCDPISGHDNLYWYRRVMGKEIKFLLHFVKESKQDESGMPNNRFLAERTGGTYSTLKVQPAELEDSGVYFCASSHTGAVTEAFFGQGTRLTVV.

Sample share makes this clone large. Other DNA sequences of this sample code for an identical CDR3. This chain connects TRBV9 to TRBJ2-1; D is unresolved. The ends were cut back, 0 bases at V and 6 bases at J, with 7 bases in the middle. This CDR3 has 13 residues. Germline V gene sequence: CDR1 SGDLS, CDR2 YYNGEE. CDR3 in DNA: TGTGCCAGCAGCGTAGCTACGAGCAATGAGCAGTTCTTC. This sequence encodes CASSVATSNEQFF.

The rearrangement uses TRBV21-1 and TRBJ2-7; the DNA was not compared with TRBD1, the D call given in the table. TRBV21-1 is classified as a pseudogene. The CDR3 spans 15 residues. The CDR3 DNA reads TGTGCCAGCATCCCCCTCTTCTCACCGGGCGTGGGGCAGTACGTC. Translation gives CASIPLFSPGVGQYV.

CDR3 sequence: CASSLSRGSNEQYF. CDR3 sequence (DNA): TGTGCCAGCAGTTTATCGCGGGGGTCCAACGAGCAGTACTTC. This chain links TRBV27 with TRBJ2-7; 7 bases map to TRBD2. V trimming: 0 bases; J trimming: 5 bases; junction bases outside the gene matches: 4. The CDR3 length is 14 residues. Per the germline V gene, CDR1 is MNHEY and CDR2 is SMNVEV (reference sequence).

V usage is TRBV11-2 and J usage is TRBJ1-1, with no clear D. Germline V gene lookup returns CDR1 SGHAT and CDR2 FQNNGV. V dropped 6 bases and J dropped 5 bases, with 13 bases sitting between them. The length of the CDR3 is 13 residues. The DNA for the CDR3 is TGTGCCAGCAGGACGTCCGGGGAAACTGAAGCTTTCTTT. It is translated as CASRTSGETEAFF.

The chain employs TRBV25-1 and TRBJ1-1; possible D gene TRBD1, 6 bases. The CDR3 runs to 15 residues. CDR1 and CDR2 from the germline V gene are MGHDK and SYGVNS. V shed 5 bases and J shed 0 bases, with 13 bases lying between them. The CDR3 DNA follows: TGTGCCAGCAGTTCATCCGGACAGATGAACACTGAAGCTTTCTTT. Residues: CASSSSGQMNTEAFF.

The CDR3 loop is CATQGGDYGYTF. DNA of the CDR3: TGTGCCACCCAGGGAGGAGACTATGGCTACACCTTC. This chain joins TRBV15 and TRBJ1-2, with D possibly matching TRBD1 (5 bases). The germline V and J ends were trimmed by 8 bases and 3 bases, with 10 bases remaining between them. The CDR3 contains 12 residues. The germline CDR1 and CDR2 sequences are LNHNV and YYDKDF (reference sequence).

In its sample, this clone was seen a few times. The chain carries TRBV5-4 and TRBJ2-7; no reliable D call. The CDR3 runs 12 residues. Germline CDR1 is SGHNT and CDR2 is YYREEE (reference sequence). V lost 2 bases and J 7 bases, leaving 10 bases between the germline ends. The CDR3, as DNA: TGTGCCAGCAGCTTAACCTCGAGGGAGCAGTACTTC. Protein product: CASSLTSREQYF.

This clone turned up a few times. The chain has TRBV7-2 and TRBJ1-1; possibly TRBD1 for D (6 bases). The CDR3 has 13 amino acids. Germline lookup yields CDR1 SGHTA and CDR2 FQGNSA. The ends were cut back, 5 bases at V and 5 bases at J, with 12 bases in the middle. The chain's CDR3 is CASSPQGRTEAFF. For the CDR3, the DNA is TGTGCCAGCAGCCCCCAGGGGCGGACTGAAGCTTTCTTT. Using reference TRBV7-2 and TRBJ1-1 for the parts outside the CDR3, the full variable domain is GAGVSQSPSNKVTEKGKDVELRCDPISGHTALYWYRQSLGQGLEFLIYFQGNSAPDKSGLPSDRFSAERTGGSVSTLTIQRTQQEDSAVYLCASSPQGRTEAFFGQGTRLTVV.

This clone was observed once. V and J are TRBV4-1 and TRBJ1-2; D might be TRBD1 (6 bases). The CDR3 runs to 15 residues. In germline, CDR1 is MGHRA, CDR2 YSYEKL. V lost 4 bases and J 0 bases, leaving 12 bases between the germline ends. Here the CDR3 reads CASSPGRGPNYGYTF. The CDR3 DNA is TGCGCCAGCAGCCCCGGACGGGGGCCTAACTATGGCTACACCTTC.

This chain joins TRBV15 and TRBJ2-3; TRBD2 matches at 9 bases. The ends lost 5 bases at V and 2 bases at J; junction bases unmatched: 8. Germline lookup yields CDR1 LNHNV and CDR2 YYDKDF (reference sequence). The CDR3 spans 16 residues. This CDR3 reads CATSGQRGAPTDTQYF. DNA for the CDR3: TGTGCCACCAGCGGACAGCGGGGGGCTCCCACAGATACGCAGTATTTT. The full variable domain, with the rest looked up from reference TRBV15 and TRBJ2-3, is DAMVIQNPRYQVTQFGKPVTLSCSQTLNHNVMYWYQQKSSQAPKLLFHYYDKDFNNEADTPDNFQSRRPNTSFCFLDIRSPGLGDTAMYLCATSGQRGAPTDTQYFGPGTRLTVL.

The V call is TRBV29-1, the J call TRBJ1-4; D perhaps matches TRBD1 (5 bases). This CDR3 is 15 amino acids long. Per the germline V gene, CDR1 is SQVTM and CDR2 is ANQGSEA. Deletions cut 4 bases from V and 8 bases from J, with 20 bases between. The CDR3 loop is CSVVSAQGGQEKLFF. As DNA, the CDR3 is TGCAGCGTTGTTAGCGCCCAGGGCGGTCAGGAAAAACTGTTTTTT.

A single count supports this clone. CDR3: CASSQDLLISGANVLTF. Written as DNA, the CDR3 is TGTGCCAGCAGCCAAGATCTACTGATCTCTGGGGCCAACGTCCTGACTTTC. The rearrangement joins TRBV14 to TRBJ2-6; D unclear. The CDR3 is 17 amino acids. The V and J ends lost 0 bases and 0 bases respectively, with 9 bases between them. In germline, CDR1 is SGHDN, CDR2 FVKESK.

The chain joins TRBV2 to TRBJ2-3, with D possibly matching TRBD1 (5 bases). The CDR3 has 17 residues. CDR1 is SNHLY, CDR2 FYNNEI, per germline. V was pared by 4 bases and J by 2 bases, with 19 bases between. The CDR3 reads CASSVPSLLTDTDTQYF. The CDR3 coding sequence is TGTGCCAGCAGTGTACCGTCCCTGTTGACAGACACAGATACGCAGTATTTT.

The CDR3 bases are TGTGCCAGCATAGGGCTGATGAACACTGAAGCTTTCTTT. Protein: CASIGLMNTEAFF. The gene calls are TRBV28 and TRBJ1-1; D not resolved. The V and J ends lost 7 bases and 0 bases respectively, with 9 bases between them. In germline, CDR1 is MDHEN, CDR2 SYDVKM. CDR3 length equals 13 residues.

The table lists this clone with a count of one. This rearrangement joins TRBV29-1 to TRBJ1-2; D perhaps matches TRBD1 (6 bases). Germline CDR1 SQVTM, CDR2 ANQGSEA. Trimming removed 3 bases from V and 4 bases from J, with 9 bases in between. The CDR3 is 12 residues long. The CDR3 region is CSVEGHSYGYTF. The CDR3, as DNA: TGCAGCGTTGAGGGACATAGCTATGGCTACACCTTC.

CDR3: CASSEFSLTDTQYF. CDR3 DNA: TGTGCCAGCAGTGAATTTTCGCTCACAGATACGCAGTATTTT. V gene TRBV25-1 combines with J gene TRBJ2-3; D call uncertain. The germline V and J ends were trimmed by 1 base and 2 bases, with 7 bases remaining between them. Germline loops: CDR1 MGHDK, CDR2 SYGVNS. This CDR3 region has 14 residues.

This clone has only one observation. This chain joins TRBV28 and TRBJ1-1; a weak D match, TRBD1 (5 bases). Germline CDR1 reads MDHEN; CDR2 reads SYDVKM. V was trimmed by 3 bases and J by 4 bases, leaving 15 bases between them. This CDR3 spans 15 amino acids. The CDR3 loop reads CASSFSPEGRTEAFF. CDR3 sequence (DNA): TGTGCCAGCAGTTTCAGTCCGGAGGGACGCACTGAAGCTTTCTTT. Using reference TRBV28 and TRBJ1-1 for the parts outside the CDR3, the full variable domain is DVKVTQSSRYLVKRTGEKVFLECVQDMDHENMFWYRQDPGLGLRLIYFSYDVKMKEKGDIPEGYSVSREKKERFSLILESASTNQTSMYLCASSFSPEGRTEAFFGQGTRLTVV.

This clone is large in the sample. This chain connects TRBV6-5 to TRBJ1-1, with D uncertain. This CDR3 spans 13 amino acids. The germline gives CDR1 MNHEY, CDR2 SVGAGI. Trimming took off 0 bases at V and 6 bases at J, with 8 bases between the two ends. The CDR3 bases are TGTGCCAGCAGTTACTCGGAGGGAGCTGAAGCTTTCTTT. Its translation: CASSYSEGAEAFF.

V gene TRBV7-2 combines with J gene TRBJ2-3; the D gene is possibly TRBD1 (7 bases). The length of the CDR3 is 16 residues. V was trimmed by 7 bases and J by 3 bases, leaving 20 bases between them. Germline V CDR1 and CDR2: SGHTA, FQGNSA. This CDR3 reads CASTPGGSPFTDTQYF. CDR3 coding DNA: TGTGCCAGCACCCCAGGGGGGAGCCCATTTACAGATACGCAGTATTTT.

The CDR3 region has the DNA TGTGCCAGCAGCGTAGCAGGGTTTTCCGATGAGCAGTTCTTC. Protein sequence: CASSVAGFSDEQFF. The rearrangement joins TRBV9 to TRBJ2-1; D may be TRBD1 (5 bases). V was cut by 0 bases and J by 8 bases, with 12 bases left in between. The CDR3 sequence is 14 residues long. Germline-derived CDR1 and CDR2 are SGDLS and YYNGEE.

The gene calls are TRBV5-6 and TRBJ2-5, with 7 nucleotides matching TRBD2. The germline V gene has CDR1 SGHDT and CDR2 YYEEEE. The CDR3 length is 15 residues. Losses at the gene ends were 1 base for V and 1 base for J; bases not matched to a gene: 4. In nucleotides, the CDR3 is TGTGCCAGCAGCTTGCCGCGACTAGCCCAAGAGACCCAGTACTTC. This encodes CASSLPRLAQETQYF.

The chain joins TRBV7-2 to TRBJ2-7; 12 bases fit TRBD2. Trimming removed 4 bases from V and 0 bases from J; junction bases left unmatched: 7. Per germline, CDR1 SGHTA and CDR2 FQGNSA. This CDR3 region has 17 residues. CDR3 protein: CASSSRLAGAASYEQYF. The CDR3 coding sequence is TGTGCCAGCAGCTCCAGACTAGCGGGGGCCGCCTCCTACGAGCAGTACTTC.

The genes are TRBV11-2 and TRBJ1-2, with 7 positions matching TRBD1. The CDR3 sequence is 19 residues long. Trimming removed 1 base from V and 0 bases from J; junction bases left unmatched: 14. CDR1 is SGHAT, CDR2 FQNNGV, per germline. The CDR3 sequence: CASSLASRDSLSSNYGYTF. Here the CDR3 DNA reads TGTGCCAGCAGCTTAGCGTCCCGGGACAGCCTTTCATCTAACTATGGCTACACCTTC. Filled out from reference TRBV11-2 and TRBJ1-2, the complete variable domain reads EAGVAQSPRYKIIEKRQSVAFWCNPISGHATLYWYQQILGQGPKLLIQFQNNGVVDDSQLPKDRFSAERLKGVDSTLKIQPAKLEDSAVYLCASSLASRDSLSSNYGYTFGSGTRLTVV.

DNA of the CDR3: TGTGCCAGCAGTGAAACGACACCAGGGTATGGCTACGAGCAGTACTTC. Protein sequence: CASSETTPGYGYEQYF. V gene TRBV6-1 combines with J gene TRBJ2-7, with D perhaps TRBD1 (5 bases). V was cut by 2 bases and J by 3 bases, with 17 bases left in between. Germline values: CDR1 MNHNS, CDR2 SASEGT. This CDR3 has 16 residues.

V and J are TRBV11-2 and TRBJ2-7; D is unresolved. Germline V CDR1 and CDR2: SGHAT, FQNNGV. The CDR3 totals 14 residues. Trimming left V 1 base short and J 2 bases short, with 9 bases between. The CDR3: CASSLVPRPYEQYF. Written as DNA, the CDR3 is TGTGCCAGCAGCTTAGTCCCCAGGCCCTACGAGCAGTACTTC. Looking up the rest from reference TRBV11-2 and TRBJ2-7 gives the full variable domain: EAGVAQSPRYKIIEKRQSVAFWCNPISGHATLYWYQQILGQGPKLLIQFQNNGVVDDSQLPKDRFSAERLKGVDSTLKIQPAKLEDSAVYLCASSLVPRPYEQYFGPGTRLTVT.

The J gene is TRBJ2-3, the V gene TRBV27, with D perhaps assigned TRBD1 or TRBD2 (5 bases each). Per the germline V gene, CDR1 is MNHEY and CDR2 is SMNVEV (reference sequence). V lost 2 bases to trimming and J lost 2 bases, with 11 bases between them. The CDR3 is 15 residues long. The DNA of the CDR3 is TGTGCCAGCAGTTTAAATGTCGGGGCCACAGATACGCAGTATTTT. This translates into CASSLNVGATDTQYF.